The present T cell receptor beta chain was sequenced within a study of identical twins. With no exceptions, donors were healthy Caucasians. Study findings and constraints: These conclusions were based on statistical analysis (cross-sectional, not following the same donors).

CDR3 length: 13 residues. CDR1 and CDR2 (germline): MNHNY, SVGAGI (reference sequence). The V segment lost 6 bases and the J segment 13 bases; nucleotides outside the gene matches: 12. The authors used template switching to add a universal primer site and gave cDNA unique molecular identifiers. One entry per CDR3 protein, called by TCRdb with MiXCR from the 5' RACE reads. The data show 650,000 to 800,000 distinct CDR3 sequences, with around 8.3% seen just once and approximately 0.89% held by the top ten. This clonotype was found a few times. The antigen remains undetermined. A further study also used this sample, focusing on yellow fever vaccine responses in identical twins.

The receptor was derived from a woman between 18 and 29 years old in good health. V is TRBV6-6 and J is TRBJ2-7, with 10 bases aligning to TRBD1. The sample taken for sequencing was PBMCs. CDR3 bases: TGTGCCAGCAGCCCCATAACCGGACAGGGGGGCTACTTC. Translation: CASSPITGQGGYF.